This TCR beta chain was obtained from a study of cytomegalovirus exposure and HLA in healthy donors (dated 2017 in TCRdb). As for the study more broadly: According to an earlier analysis of 587 of the donors, about 170 million T cells yielded 90 million to 130 million unique TCR beta sequences and approximately 280 Gb of sequence data. High-throughput TCR immunosequencing, statistical association of individual TCRs with disease status, and machine learning were combined to predict cytomegalovirus infection status. Among around 400 genotyped donors of the cohort, an average of approximately 240,000 unique TCR beta nucleotide sequences were sequenced per donor, roughly 20% of them non-productive. A later genetic analysis used genome-wide SNP genotypes for 398 of the 666 donors, treating that subset as a discovery cohort. Rather than using new phenotypic data, the later analysis identified candidate immune exposures from TCR beta sequences and from how often those sequences occurred across donors. The aim of the study was to test whether cataloging public T cell receptors could identify signatures of past pathogen exposure. All discovery cohort repertoires had been generated on a single sequencing platform. The number of donors typed differed by locus, with about 629-640 for A, B, C, DRB1 and DQB1, approximately 500 for DQA1, approximately 580 for DPA1, and roughly 450 for DPB1. Among the approximately 430 genotyped donors, around 81% belonged to the genetic ancestry cluster associated with self-reported Caucasian donors. A later analysis re-examined previously published TCR beta repertoires from more than 550 donors and added high-resolution HLA genotyping to investigate patterns of TCR occurrence. In addition to the first cohort of around 670 subjects, a separate validation cohort of some 120 different subjects was used. An earlier analysis of several hundred of the donors used high-throughput TCR beta sequencing to judge whether each TCR beta V gene segment behaved as functional or pseudogenic. Donor age, sex, ethnicity and CMV serostatus were compiled together with the repertoire data. About 330 gigabases of sequencing data and 91 million or so unique TCR sequences made up an early release that covered 500 to 650 HLA-typed donors. Using immunosequencing, the study profiled T cell repertoires from 550 to 750 subjects and related those repertoires to cytomegalovirus serostatus. Because of strong linkage in the cohort, five DR-DQ haplotypes were treated as single units for association and clustering. HLA typing included class I and class II loci at four-digit resolution. Findings and caveats that apply to the study as a whole: V-gene and J-gene trimming of TCR beta chains was associated with a missense DCLRE1C variant in a later genetic analysis, and the association was replicated in an independent cohort. In vitro tests confirmed that three of the cytomegalovirus-associated TCR beta chains recognize cytomegalovirus antigens. A later analysis found that most CMV-associated TCR beta chains appeared HLA-restricted, with HLA associations seemingly driven largely by CMV exposure. Correlated functional status among segregating V segments might be attributable to linkage disequilibrium, but an unknown experimental factor could not be ruled out. According to a later analysis, TCR association rates differed among HLA loci, with DRB1 alleles showing the most associated TCRs and HLA-C alleles showing the fewest. The cohort was sequenced for TCR beta chains only, and without alpha or paired-chain data the features that could be detected were limited. Presence/absence analyses assumed roughly uniform sequencing depth across donors, an assumption that may not hold. Because counts were too low, seventeen rarely observed V segments, including chromosome 9 orphons, were excluded from the earlier analysis of 587 of the donors. In the study, some 180 TCR beta chains were listed as associated with cytomegalovirus. In a later analysis, HLA-associated TCR beta chains were found to be more clonally expanded and to have lower generation probabilities than equally common non-associated chains. According to a later genetic analysis, donors in an Asian-associated ancestry cluster had fewer N-insertions in productive TCRs than the approximately 670-donor mean. A cluster of highly shared sequence variants was judged likely to represent a technical artifact of the sequencing pipeline. When HLA alleles, especially DR and DQ, strongly co-occurred, attributing TCR associations to individual alleles was difficult. It was suggested by the authors that the approach could potentially be generalized to other disease states and immunological phenotypes. The only immune exposure information available for the cohort was CMV serostatus. Most TCR sequences were observed very rarely across donors, whereas some public TCRs were present in many individuals. In a later analysis, several top co-occurrence clusters were reported to appear linked to parvovirus B19, influenza, CMV and Epstein-Barr virus. A later analysis associated about 16,000 TCR beta sequences with specific HLA alleles at a false discovery rate of 0.05. A further reported finding was that TCR beta sequences accurately predicted the HLA-A and HLA-B alleles for most subjects in the first cohort. Because the 87-base-pair reads could not distinguish some IMGT-functional V segments, including TRBV6-2 and TRBV6-3, those segments were excluded. The classifier was reported to diagnose cytomegalovirus status with high specificity and sensitivity in both the original cohort and the validation cohort. An earlier analysis of approximately 600 of the donors showed that most TCR beta V segments appeared in productive rearrangements either about 87% or about 30% of the time, which broadly matched IMGT annotations. HLA typing was unavailable for some donors at each locus, so association tests used only the typed subset.

To note about this clone: The clone's antigen remains unknown. No base-level quality is on record; no much larger clone is a single base apart.

Library construction relied on the immunoSEQ multiplex PCR assay. The multiplex PCR relied on a mix of 60 forward primers for TCR Vbeta segments and 13 reverse primers for TCR Jbeta segments. The CDR3 region of rearranged TCR beta genes was amplified from genomic DNA by a multiplex PCR assay. The amplified TCR beta libraries were sequenced on the Illumina HiSeq System as 87-base-pair reads. Under the source paper's analysis protocol: A later analysis counted tens of millions of unique TCR beta chains across the roughly 700 repertoires, and some 11 million of these chains were shared by at least two donors. To remove PCR and sequencing errors, raw reads were error-corrected and collapsed into unique sequences using a nearest-neighbor algorithm that merged closely related sequences. V, D and J gene segments were assigned by aligning CDR3 sequences to IMGT reference sequences. Each retained sequence needed at least a six-nucleotide match to both a V gene segment and a J gene segment. Rearrangements were called productive when the CDR3 lacked stop codons and stayed in frame with V and J; all others were non-productive. Following IMGT convention, CDR3 was defined as the stretch from the second conserved V-encoded cysteine to the conserved J-encoded phenylalanine. The earlier analysis of a few hundred of the donors excluded any sequence lacking an unambiguous match to a single V gene segment. An earlier analysis of about 600 of the donors called V segments functional above 56.7% productive rearrangements and segregating when the between-donor standard deviation exceeded 5%. To diagnose cytomegalovirus status from the catalog of TCR beta chain sequences, a statistical classification framework was built. V and J gene assignment, in a later analysis, came from comparing TCR nucleotide sequences with IMGT/GENE-DB human TR gene sequences. The TCRdist pipeline was used in a later analysis to assign CDR3 sequences and most-parsimonious VDJ recombination scenarios. In a later analysis, each TCR beta chain was defined by its CDR3 amino acid sequence together with its V-gene family, and reads lacking a unique V-gene family were excluded. As a way to deal with suspected cross-contamination and a sequencing artifact, a later analysis dropped under 600 nucleotide sequences that were highly shared and had low generation probability. A later analysis calculated a clonal expansion index for each public chain from normalized within-repertoire ranks of inferred template counts. In a later analysis, generation probabilities were computed using a VDJ recombination model fitted to out-of-frame rearrangements, and the results were checked against IGoR. Hypergeometric tests were used in a later analysis to score TCR-TCR, TCR-HLA and TCR-CMV co-occurrence, with a repertoire-size bias correction applied to the TCR pairs. A later analysis estimated false discovery rates by permuting HLA or CMV assignments 20 times. In a later analysis, co-occurring TCRs were grouped using DBSCAN, and TCRdist sequence similarity was added for clustering within HLA-allele-positive subsets. Repertoires with fewer than 30,000 or more than 120,000 public chains were left out of co-occurrence clustering, as were five repertoires with anomalous nucleotide sharing. This is the immuneACCESS table as TCRdb keeps it, with only in-frame sequences that have V and J called. A part of the clones is gone; compared with another copy, unresolved V genes explain less than half, and the rest is unexplained. The V and J calls and clone size come from that table; D and trimming were worked out from the DNA. The sample profile shows around 140,000 clones; about four fifths of them were found once. Around 1% of the sample lies in the top ten.

The CDR3 numbers 12 residues from cysteine through phenylalanine. The CDR3 DNA has 36 bases and is translated from base 1. Trimming at the junction amounts to 5 bases on V and 1 base on J, and the germline ends lie 5 bases apart. CDR1 and CDR2 are read off the germline V gene (reference sequence) as LNHDA and SQIVND. In total, roughly 670 healthy bone marrow donors made up the cohort. At the time of sampling, all cohort members were nominally healthy, though unrecorded immune exposures were likely present. The donor tested CMV seronegative and was one of the 352 seronegative cohort members. A peripheral blood sample was collected from each donor, and TCR beta sequencing was performed on peripheral blood mononuclear cells. The Qiagen DNeasy Blood Extraction Kit was used to extract genomic DNA from the blood cell samples.

The specimen was PBMCs. This receptor was identified in a male donor in good health and CMV-seronegative. The sequence links TRBV19 to TRBJ2-5, with the D gene not clear enough to name. The nucleotide sequence reads as follows: TGTGCCAGTAGTGCCGGCCAAGAGACCCAGTACTTC. The encoded protein is CASSAGQETQYF.